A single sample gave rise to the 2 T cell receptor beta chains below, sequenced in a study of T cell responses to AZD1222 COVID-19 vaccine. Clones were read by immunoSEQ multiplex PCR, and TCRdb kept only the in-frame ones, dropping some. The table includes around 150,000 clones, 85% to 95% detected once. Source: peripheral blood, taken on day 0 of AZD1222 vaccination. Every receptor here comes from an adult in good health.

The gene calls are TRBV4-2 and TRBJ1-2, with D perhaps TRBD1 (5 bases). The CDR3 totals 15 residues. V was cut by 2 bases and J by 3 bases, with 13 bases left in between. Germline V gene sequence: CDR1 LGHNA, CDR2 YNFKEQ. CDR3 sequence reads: CASSQTVARDYGYTF. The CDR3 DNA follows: TGTGCCAGCAGCCAAACGGTCGCCAGGGACTATGGCTACACCTTC.

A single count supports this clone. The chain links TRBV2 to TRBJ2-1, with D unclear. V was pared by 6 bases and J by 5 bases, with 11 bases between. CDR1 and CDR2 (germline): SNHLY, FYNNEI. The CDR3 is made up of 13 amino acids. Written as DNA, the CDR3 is TGTGCCAGCAGCCTTGACGGCCACAATGAGCAGTTCTTC. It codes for CASSLDGHNEQFF.